The 28 T cell receptor beta chains in this list originate from one sample, sequenced in a study of T-cell memory formation after mild COVID-19 (dated by TCRdb to the early 2020s). Receptor amplification or capture employed 5' RACE. Sequenced using an Illumina NovaSeq 6000. TCRdb reanalyzed the raw reads on its own, using fastp at Q25 for trimming and MiXCR for clone calling, and kept in-frame beta chains. Identical CDR3 protein sequences are pooled into one entry, listed with their most common genes and DNA. For this sample there are about 560,000 distinct CDR3 sequences; less than 25% appear just once. The ten most abundant clones make up 7% to 9% of the sample. Sequencing was carried out using PBMCs or a T cell subset sorted from them (not recorded which). These receptor sequences come from an adult woman who had mild COVID-19 (a few samples of this study predate the infection). The sample titles of this study are shuffled in the database, so cell type and time point are left out; the donor was told from shared clones.

The chain couples TRBV6-7 to TRBJ2-3, with 8 bases lining up with TRBD2. TRBV6-7 is filed as an ORF, its function uncertain. V shed 0 bases and J 14 bases; nucleotides not matched to a gene: 13. The CDR3 is 15 amino acids. The CDR3 region has the DNA TGTGCCAGCAGTTACTCGAATGATAGCGGGACGTGCTGGTATTTT. Translating it yields CASSYSNDSGTCWYF.

V and J are TRBV7-2 and TRBJ2-2; D unresolved. The V end was cut by 6 bases, the J end by 3 bases, with 8 bases between. This CDR3 region has 13 residues. CDR1 and CDR2 (germline): SGHTA, FQGNSA. The CDR3 here is CASRDPYTGELFF. Here the CDR3 DNA reads TGTGCCAGCAGGGATCCATACACCGGGGAGCTGTTTTTT.

The chain couples TRBV6-5 to TRBJ1-6; unclear D gene. Germline V gene lookup returns CDR1 MNHEY and CDR2 SVGAGI. The ends were cut back, 2 bases at V and 9 bases at J, with 11 bases in the middle. The CDR3 has 14 amino acids. The CDR3, as DNA: TGTGCCAGCAGTTACGAAGGCGCCGGTTCACCCCTCCACTTT. Translating it yields CASSYEGAGSPLHF.

This clonotype was counted only a few times. This chain links TRBV29-1 with TRBJ2-1; either TRBD1 or TRBD2 may fit D (5 bases each). V was trimmed by 3 bases and J by 5 bases, leaving 11 bases between them. The CDR3 spans 13 residues. Germline V gene lookup returns CDR1 SQVTM and CDR2 ANQGSEA. The CDR3 DNA reads as TGCAGCGTTGACGAGGGGTCCCACAATGAGCAGTTCTTC. Encoded protein: CSVDEGSHNEQFF.

Only a few counts were recorded for this clonotype. V and J are TRBV6-5 and TRBJ2-3; 8 bases align to TRBD2. Per the germline V gene, CDR1 is MNHEY and CDR2 is SVGAGI. The CDR3 runs to 15 residues. V shed 2 bases, J shed 6 bases, and the junction held 7 bases outside the gene matches. CDR3 amino acids: CASSYGREVGDTQYF. CDR3 in DNA: TGTGCCAGCAGTTACGGGCGGGAGGTTGGGGATACGCAGTATTTT.

The chain uses TRBV18 and TRBJ2-7; perhaps TRBD1 as D (5 bases). Trimming stripped 1 base from V and 0 bases from J, with 10 bases between. CDR3 length: 15 amino acids. Germline CDR1 KGHSH, CDR2 LQKENI. The CDR3 loop reads CASSPHQGSSYEQYF. The CDR3 nucleotides are TGTGCCAGCTCACCACATCAGGGCAGCTCCTACGAGCAGTACTTC. The full variable domain, its missing parts supplied by reference TRBV18 and TRBJ2-7, is NAGVMQNPRHLVRRRGQEARLRCSPMKGHSHVYWYRQLPEEGLKFMVYLQKENIIDESGMPKERFSAEFPKEGPSILRIQQVVRGDSAAYFCASSPHQGSSYEQYFGPGTRLTVT.

This sequence joins TRBV15 and TRBJ1-2, with D possibly matching TRBD1 (5 bases). Trimming stripped 5 bases from V and 4 bases from J, with 17 bases between. Looked up from germline, CDR1 is LNHNV and CDR2 is YYDKDF (reference sequence). The CDR3 contains 15 residues. CDR3 DNA: TGTGCCACCAGCCCGGGGCGGGGACCCGGCTATGGCTACACCTTC. This sequence encodes CATSPGRGPGYGYTF.

This clonotype was recorded a few times. This chain connects TRBV7-3 to TRBJ2-2; 12 bases are shared with TRBD2. The junction had 10 bases not matched to a gene; V was cut back by 5 bases and J by 0 bases. Germline V lookup: CDR1 SGHTA, CDR2 FQGTGA. The CDR3 runs to 19 residues. CDR3 bases: TGTGCCAGCAGCCGGAGAGTGACTAGCGGGGGACCGAACACCGGGGAGCTGTTTTTT. As protein: CASSRRVTSGGPNTGELFF.

V and J are TRBV9 and TRBJ2-7; 7 bases fit TRBD1. V trimming: 1 base; J trimming: 7 bases; junction bases outside the gene matches: 5. This CDR3 has 13 residues. CDR1 SGDLS and CDR2 YYNGEE come from the germline V gene. This chain's CDR3 is CASSVSRQGEQYF. The CDR3 DNA sequence: TGTGCCAGCAGCGTAAGCCGACAGGGAGAGCAGTACTTC. Supplemented by reference TRBV9 and TRBJ2-7, the full variable domain reads DSGVTQTPKHLITATGQRVTLRCSPRSGDLSVYWYQQSLDQGLQFLIQYYNGEERAKGNILERFSAQQFPDLHSELNLSSLELGDSALYFCASSVSRQGEQYFGPGTRLTVT.

The chain couples TRBV29-1 to TRBJ2-1, with 7 bases matching TRBD1. Germline V gene sequence: CDR1 SQVTM, CDR2 ANQGSEA. This CDR3 comprises 15 residues. After removal of 0 bases from V and 6 bases from J, the junction contained 8 bases not matched to a gene. CDR3 region: CSVEDRITGVNEQFF. The CDR3 DNA sequence: TGCAGCGTTGAAGATCGGATAACAGGGGTCAATGAGCAGTTCTTC.

This clonotype showed up just a few times. This chain connects TRBV7-3 to TRBJ2-3; no firm D call. The CDR3 runs to 15 residues. In germline, CDR1 is SGHTA, CDR2 FQGTGA. Trimming stripped 2 bases from V and 6 bases from J, with 15 bases between. DNA for the CDR3: TGTGCCAGCAGCTTATCTGCTGAAGCGAGGGATACGCAGTATTTT. Its translation: CASSLSAEARDTQYF.

The chain combines TRBV6-5 with TRBJ1-2; no firm D call. The V and J ends lost 6 bases and 1 base respectively, with 18 bases between them. The CDR3 runs to 16 residues. The germline V gene encodes CDR1 MNHEY and CDR2 SVGAGI. CDR3 in DNA: TGTGCCAGCAGCCCTTCTAAGACGGGTTATAACTATGGCTACACCTTC. It codes for CASSPSKTGYNYGYTF.

This chain connects TRBV11-2 to TRBJ1-2, with 8 bases identical to TRBD1. V gave up 4 bases and J gave up 8 bases; unmatched junction bases: 6. This CDR3 is 13 amino acids long. Germline CDR1 is SGHAT and CDR2 is FQNNGV. The CDR3 DNA sequence: TGTGCCAGCAGCTCCAACAGGGGGAAAGGCTACACCTTC. It translates to CASSSNRGKGYTF.

The genes are TRBV4-1 and TRBJ2-3; the D is unclear. The CDR3 consists of 16 residues. CDR1 and CDR2 from the germline V gene are MGHRA and YSYEKL. Trimming took off 0 bases at V and 0 bases at J, with 10 bases between the two ends. DNA for the CDR3: TGCGCCAGCAGCCAAGATCTCGCGGCTAGCACAGATACGCAGTATTTT. Protein product: CASSQDLAASTDTQYF.

This clonotype has only a few counts. This chain links TRBV24-1 with TRBJ2-5; perhaps TRBD2 as D (5 bases). This CDR3 is 15 amino acids long. CDR1 and CDR2 from the germline V gene are KGHDR and SFDVKD. Trimming removed 5 bases from V and 2 bases from J, with 14 bases in between. CDR3 sequence: CATSGGRLLQETQYF. CDR3 DNA: TGTGCCACCAGTGGTGGGAGACTATTACAAGAGACCCAGTACTTC.

The rearrangement links TRBV2 to TRBJ2-1, with a tentative D call TRBD1 (5 bases). V shed 5 bases and J shed 0 bases, with 14 bases lying between them. In germline, CDR1 is SNHLY, CDR2 FYNNEI. CDR3 length: 16 amino acids. CDR3 residues: CASSPYLDNSYNEQFF. In nucleotides, the CDR3 is TGTGCCAGCAGTCCCTACCTGGACAACTCCTACAATGAGCAGTTCTTC.

The genes are TRBV18 and TRBJ2-7, with 9 positions matching TRBD1. CDR1 is KGHSH and CDR2 is LQKENI in the germline V gene. V lost 6 bases to trimming and J lost 7 bases; unmatched junction nucleotides: 10. The CDR3 is 14 amino acids. The CDR3 here is CASSSRTGVEEQYF. For the CDR3, the DNA is TGTGCCAGCTCTAGCAGGACAGGGGTGGAGGAGCAGTACTTC.

The rearrangement uses TRBV7-3 and TRBJ2-2, with D possibly being TRBD1 (5 bases). Germline lookup yields CDR1 SGHTA and CDR2 FQGTGA. The CDR3 consists of 13 residues. Trimming left V 8 bases short and J 2 bases short, with 9 bases between. The DNA for the CDR3 is TGTGCCAGCCCACAGGTTAACACCGGGGAGCTGTTTTTT. The encoded protein is CASPQVNTGELFF.

This clonotype was found a few times. The chain carries TRBV3-1 and TRBJ2-7; no reliable D call. Germline loops: CDR1 LGHDT, CDR2 YNNKEL (reference sequence). V was clipped by 5 bases and J by 6 bases, with 14 bases between them. CDR3 length equals 13 residues. CDR3: CASSSVPMGEQYF. Here the CDR3 DNA reads TGTGCCAGCAGCTCAGTTCCAATGGGCGAGCAGTACTTC.

There are a few counts of this clonotype. This sequence joins TRBV23-1 and TRBJ2-2, with D hard to call. TRBV23-1 is classed as an ORF, of uncertain function. Trimming took off 6 bases at V and 4 bases at J, with 15 bases between the two ends. The CDR3 has 15 amino acids. CDR3 sequence reads: CASRPLERSTGELFF. The DNA of the CDR3 is TGCGCCAGCAGGCCCCTAGAGCGATCCACCGGGGAGCTGTTTTTT.

In its sample, this clonotype was seen many times. At one of its ends the junction is not consistent with the germline gene, which may arise from a read error. The chain uses TRBV20-1 and TRBJ2-7, with D maybe TRBD2 (5 bases). CDR1 and CDR2 from the germline V gene are DFQATT and SNEGSKA (reference sequence). This CDR3 spans 13 amino acids. This chain's CDR3 is CSATSGSFYEQYF. Here the CDR3 DNA reads TGCAGCGCTACTAGTGGCAGCTTCTACGAGCAGTACTTC.

This clonotype was seen only a few times. This sequence joins TRBV18 and TRBJ1-1; D not resolved. The germline V and J ends were trimmed by 3 bases and 4 bases, with 15 bases remaining between them. This CDR3 contains 15 residues. Per the germline V gene, CDR1 is KGHSH and CDR2 is LQKENI. DNA of the CDR3: TGTGCCAGCTCACCCGGGAAAGGGAAGGTCACTGAAGCTTTCTTT. Protein sequence: CASSPGKGKVTEAFF.

This clonotype has only a few counts. The rearrangement uses TRBV5-1 and TRBJ2-7, with TRBD2 matching over 7 bases. The germline V gene encodes CDR1 SGHRS and CDR2 YFSETQ. The CDR3 runs to 13 residues. After removal of 7 bases from V and 4 bases from J, the junction contained 8 bases not matched to a gene. As DNA, the CDR3 is TGCGCCAGCGGGGGGAGCGGGATTTACGAGCAGTACTTC. Its translation is CASGGSGIYEQYF.

This rearrangement joins TRBV27 to TRBJ1-2; D call uncertain. This CDR3 has 13 amino acids. Trimming removed 7 bases from V and 12 bases from J, with 21 bases in between. In germline, CDR1 is MNHEY, CDR2 SMNVEV (reference sequence). The CDR3 loop is CASIPDLELPNTF. The DNA for the CDR3 is TGTGCCAGCATCCCGGACCTAGAGTTACCCAACACCTTC.

This chain links TRBV27 with TRBJ2-6, with TRBD2 as a possible D gene (6 bases). In germline, CDR1 is MNHEY, CDR2 SMNVEV (reference sequence). V gave up 6 bases and J gave up 0 bases, with 18 bases separating them. The CDR3 is 18 amino acids. CDR3 protein: CASSLKAGSLSGANVLTF. The CDR3, as DNA: TGTGCCAGCAGCCTGAAGGCGGGGTCCCTCTCTGGGGCCAACGTCCTGACTTTC.

The chain uses TRBV6-4 and TRBJ2-7; D is undetermined. The CDR3 has 11 amino acids. Germline values: CDR1 MRHNA, CDR2 SNTAGT. For the CDR3, the DNA is TGTGCCAGCAGTGAGGATCAGGAACCTTTGGTC. This encodes CASSEDQEPLV.

This clonotype was found a few times. The rearrangement joins TRBV19 to TRBJ2-7, with TRBD1 identical over 8 bases. The J segment lost 5 bases and the V segment lost 3 bases, leaving 6 bases of the junction unmatched. Germline loops: CDR1 LNHDA, CDR2 SQIVND (reference sequence). This CDR3 has 14 residues. The CDR3 protein is CASSIQGAHHEQYF. The CDR3 DNA reads as TGTGCCAGTAGTATCCAGGGGGCTCACCACGAGCAGTACTTC.

This clonotype was seen a few times. CDR3 nucleotide sequence: TGCAGTGCATCGGGAGACAATGAGCAGTTCTTC. Translated: CSASGDNEQFF. The chain employs TRBV20-1 and TRBJ2-1; perhaps TRBD2 as D (6 bases). Trimming removed 6 bases from V and 5 bases from J, with 8 bases in between. The germline V gene encodes CDR1 DFQATT and CDR2 SNEGSKA (reference sequence). The CDR3 is 11 amino acids.